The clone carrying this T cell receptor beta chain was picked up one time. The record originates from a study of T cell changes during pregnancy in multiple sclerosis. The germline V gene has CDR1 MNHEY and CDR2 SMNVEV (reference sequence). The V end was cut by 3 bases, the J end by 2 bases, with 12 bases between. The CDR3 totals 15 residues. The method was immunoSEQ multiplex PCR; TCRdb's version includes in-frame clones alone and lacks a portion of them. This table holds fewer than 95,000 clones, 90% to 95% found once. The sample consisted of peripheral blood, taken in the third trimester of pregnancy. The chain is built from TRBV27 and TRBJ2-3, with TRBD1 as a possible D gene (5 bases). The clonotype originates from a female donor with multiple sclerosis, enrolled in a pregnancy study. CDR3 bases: TGTGCCAGCAGTTTCTTAAGGGGTTCCACAGATACGCAGTATTTT. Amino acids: CASSFLRGSTDTQYF.